The entry below gives a single TCR beta chain sequence along with its context. Its antigen is unknown. Germline CDR1 and CDR2: MRHNA and SNTAGT. The V segment lost 7 bases and the J segment 4 bases; nucleotides outside the gene matches: 18. The CDR3 has 17 amino acids. This specimen belongs to a study of T cell responses to AZD1222 COVID-19 vaccine. Study conclusions and caveats: White British people made up most donors, females outnumbered males, and clonal diversity was possibly underestimated. Baseline seropositives among AZD1222 recipients totaled only five or six.

The assay was immunoSEQ multiplex PCR, and TCRdb's table has in-frame clones only and misses some. The sample lists over 100,000 clones; 88% were seen once. This receptor was taken from an adult in good health. Here the sequenced sample was peripheral blood, taken on day 0 of AZD1222 vaccination. V and J are TRBV6-4 and TRBJ1-2; 7 bases match TRBD1. The DNA for the CDR3 is TGTGCCAGCACCCCGGAGCCCATCAGGGGGAGGATCTATGGCTACACCTTC. Protein: CASTPEPIRGRIYGYTF.